This T cell receptor (beta chain) was identified in a study of shared clonotypes between healthy human individuals. Study at large: There were three CD4 naive, three CD4 memory, two CD8 naive and one CD8 memory plates per donor. Notes on the study in general: The study found lower generation probabilities in non-shared clonotypes than in those shared by all four donors.

CD45RA-negative memory and CD45RA+ naive subsets were split from the CD4+ cells. Some clones are missing from TCRdb's copy, which holds only in-frame ones; the method was immunoSEQ multiplex PCR. The repertoire holds approximately 1,000,000 clones, with 70% to 80% as singletons. There are a few counts of this clone. Its antigen is not identified. This CDR3 has 14 residues. V was pared by 10 bases and J by 3 bases, with 16 bases between. CDR1 is ENHRY and CDR2 is SYGVKD in the germline V gene. This TCR was sampled from a man between 18 and 29 years old in good health. Some clones in this sample may be carry-over from other donors' samples. Sequencing was carried out using memory CD4+ T cells from PBMCs. Stated subset: CD45RA-negative fraction. The chain carries TRBV10-3 and TRBJ1-5; D is perhaps TRBD1 (6 bases). CDR3 loop: CATRREGDNQPQHF. The CDR3 DNA reads as TGTGCCACCCGCCGCGAGGGGGACAATCAGCCCCAGCATTTT.